A single T cell receptor (beta chain) is shown here with its context. Antigen: not known. The identical CDR3 is also encoded by other nucleotide sequences in the sample. Use of 60 Vbeta and 13 Jbeta primers characterized the PCR. Clones were read by immunoSEQ multiplex PCR, and TCRdb kept only the in-frame ones, dropping some. This sample's clone table lists roughly 190,000 clones. The source of the sample is a study of cytomegalovirus exposure and HLA in healthy donors. Study-wide results and limits: Association with HLA alleles at 0.05 false discovery rate was found for 15,000 or so TCR beta sequences in a later analysis. CMV serostatus was the only immune exposure information that was available. Follow-up analysis seemed to connect common viral pathogens with several of the most significant clusters identified.

The sequence was collected from a woman between 18 and 29 years old in good health and CMV-seropositive. Sequences were obtained from PBMCs.

CDR3 sequence: CASSLRLAGTSYEQYF. The CDR3 DNA follows: TGTGCCAGTAGTCTTCGACTAGCGGGGACCTCCTACGAGCAGTACTTC. This chain joins TRBV19 and TRBJ2-7; 11 bases are shared with TRBD2. V was clipped by 5 bases and J by 0 bases; unmatched bases: 6. Germline-derived CDR1 and CDR2 are LNHDA and SQIVND (reference sequence). CDR3 length equals 16 residues.